A selection of T cell receptor beta chains follows, all from one sample in a study of regulatory T cells in long-lasting Graves disease. TCRdb re-analysed the multiplex PCR reads in MiXCR, keeping a single row per CDR3 protein. The sample includes 440,000 or so distinct CDR3 sequences, 16% of them seen just once. These same data were also listed under a study on T cells in Graves' hyperthyroidism and ophthalmopathy.

The source material was peripheral blood mononuclear cells (PBMCs), sampled at new diagnosis, from a patient treated with antithyroid drugs. These receptors all stem from a woman under 40 with Graves disease. CDR3s include the opening cysteine and the closing phenylalanine or tryptophan. Fields, in order: CDR3 DNA, CDR3 protein, D gene, clone size, CDR3 length, J gene, V gene. A D gene is named only where the DNA matches it firmly. Clone size appears in some rows only: once, few, many, or a class for an expanded clone.

TGCAGTGCTGCCCCGAGGCTAGCGGAAGCTCGGAGCTACGAGCAGTACTTC | CSAAPRLAEARSYEQYF | TRBD2 | many | 17 | TRBJ2-7 | TRBV20-1
TGTGCCAGCAGCCCCGAAGGGAGCAATCAGCCCCAGCATTTT | CASSPEGSNQPQHF | . | . | 14 | TRBJ1-5 | TRBV9
TGTGCCAGCAGTCTAAAAGCCCATAACTATGGCTACACCTTC | CASSLKAHNYGYTF | . | few | 14 | TRBJ1-2 | TRBV27
TGTGCCAGCGGTAATTCCCCCGGGGAGCTGTTTTTT | CASGNSPGELFF | . | few | 12 | TRBJ2-2 | TRBV27
TGTGCCAGCAGTTTAGCGCTAATCGTTGACAGGCGGCCCCAAGAGACCCAGTACTTC | CASSLALIVDRRPQETQYF | . | many | 19 | TRBJ2-5 | TRBV12-3/TRBV12-4
TGTGCCAGCAGTTTTAAGGCGAACCAAGAGACCCAGTACTTC | CASSFKANQETQYF | . | few | 14 | TRBJ2-5 | TRBV12-3/TRBV12-4
TGTGCCAGCAGTGAAGCGGTTGGAGCGGGTCCGTACAATGAGCAGTTCTTC | CASSEAVGAGPYNEQFF | . | many | 17 | TRBJ2-1 | TRBV2
TGTGCCAGCAGTCGCGTGAGCGGGGAGCTGTTTTTT | CASSRVSGELFF | . | . | 12 | TRBJ2-2 | TRBV25-1
TGTGCCATCAGTGAACAACTCGATGGGGCCAACGTCCTGACTTTC | CAISEQLDGANVLTF | . | many | 15 | TRBJ2-6 | TRBV10-3
TGTGCCAGTAGTCGACAGGGGACCGCCTACGAGCAGTACTTC | CASSRQGTAYEQYF | TRBD1 | few | 14 | TRBJ2-7 | TRBV19
TGTGCCAGCAGCTTGCTTCTCTCCGATACGCAGTATTTT | CASSLLLSDTQYF | . | many | 13 | TRBJ2-3 | TRBV5-6
TGTGCCAGCAGCTTTAGGGGTTCTTCGAACACTGAAGCTTTCTTT | CASSFRGSSNTEAFF | . | many | 15 | TRBJ1-1 | TRBV5-5
TGTGCCAGCCCAGGGGGACTAGCGGCTAACAGCTCCTACAATGAGCAGTTCTTC | CASPGGLAANSSYNEQFF | TRBD2 | many | 18 | TRBJ2-1 | TRBV6-1
TGTGCCAGCAGCGCGACGGGACTCCCATCCTACGAGCAGTACTTC | CASSATGLPSYEQYF | . | many | 15 | TRBJ2-7 | TRBV11-2
TGCAGTGCTAGCCTAGCGGGACCCTACGAGCAGTACTTC | CSASLAGPYEQYF | TRBD2 | few | 13 | TRBJ2-7 | TRBV20-1
TGTGCCAGCAGCCCCCTTGACGTCTCCTACGAGCAGTACTTC | CASSPLDVSYEQYF | . | . | 14 | TRBJ2-7 | TRBV13
TGCAGTGCTAATAGCGGGAGGGGAAACGAGCAGTTCTTC | CSANSGRGNEQFF | TRBD2 | many | 13 | TRBJ2-1 | TRBV20-1
TGTGCCAGCAGAATGGGACTAGCGGGAGAGACCCAGTACTTC | CASRMGLAGETQYF | TRBD2 | once | 14 | TRBJ2-5 | TRBV7-2
TGTGCCACCAGCGCTCGGTACGGGGTTAAGGCCTACGAGCAGTACTTC | CATSARYGVKAYEQYF | . | many | 16 | TRBJ2-7 | TRBV15
TGTGCCAGCAGTGGCACTAGCGGGAGGACCAAAAACATTCAGTACTTC | CASSGTSGRTKNIQYF | TRBD2 | many | 16 | TRBJ2-4 | TRBV2
TGTGCCAGCAGCCTGAGCCTAGGACGCGAGCAGTACTTC | CASSLSLGREQYF | . | many | 13 | TRBJ2-7 | TRBV28
TGTGCCAGCAGTTTATCCGGGAGGGACGATACGCAGTATTTT | CASSLSGRDDTQYF | TRBD2 | many | 14 | TRBJ2-3 | TRBV12-3/TRBV12-4
TGTGCCAGCAGTTTATCCGGGACAGGGCGAGTCTATGGCTACACCTTC | CASSLSGTGRVYGYTF | TRBD1 | . | 16 | TRBJ1-2 | TRBV2
TGCAGCGTTGTCTCAATGGGGTGGGAAAAGAGCGCAAACACTGAAGCTTTCTTT | CSVVSMGWEKSANTEAFF | . | . | 18 | TRBJ1-1 | TRBV29-1
TGTGCCAGCATGTGGGTCTACTTGTACGAGCAGTACTTC | CASMWVYLYEQYF | . | few | 13 | TRBJ2-7 | TRBV9
TGTGCCAGCAGCGCACAGAACAGAGACAATGAGCAGTTCTTC | CASSAQNRDNEQFF | . | . | 14 | TRBJ2-1 | TRBV9
TGTGCCAGCTCTGACAGGGGAGGCAATCAGCCCCAGCATTTT | CASSDRGGNQPQHF | TRBD1 | many | 14 | TRBJ1-5 | TRBV6-1
TGTGCCAGCAGCCTCCCGAGCGGGAGGCCTGGAGATACGCAGTATTTT | CASSLPSGRPGDTQYF | TRBD2 | . | 16 | TRBJ2-3 | TRBV9
TGTGCCAGCTCACGGACAGGCGGGACCAGTCTCGAGCAGTACTTC | CASSRTGGTSLEQYF | . | many | 15 | TRBJ2-7 | TRBV18
TGTGCCAGCTCACCGGGACAGGGTGTATTCAATGAGCAGTTCTTC | CASSPGQGVFNEQFF | TRBD1 | . | 15 | TRBJ2-1 | TRBV18
TGTGCCAGCAGCCGAACACTGATCACAGGGAACGAGCAGTACTTC | CASSRTLITGNEQYF | . | . | 15 | TRBJ2-7 | TRBV4-2
TGTGCCAGCAGCTCGAGGGAGAATGGGAACATTCAGTACTTC | CASSSRENGNIQYF | . | many | 14 | TRBJ2-4 | TRBV7-9
TGTGCCTGGAGTGTTTGGGGACTTACCTACAATGAGCAGTTCTTC | CAWSVWGLTYNEQFF | . | . | 15 | TRBJ2-1 | TRBV30
TGTGCCAGCAGACGGGACAGCTGGAGATATAGCTCCTACAATGAGCAGTTCTTC | CASRRDSWRYSSYNEQFF | TRBD1 | many | 18 | TRBJ2-1 | TRBV12-3/TRBV12-4
TGTGCCAGCAGCCCATCAGGGACGGACGGGCCTTGGAGCTATGGCTACACCTTC | CASSPSGTDGPWSYGYTF | . | many | 18 | TRBJ1-2 | TRBV13
TGTGCCAGCTCACAGGGGACAGTTGGGACTGAAGCTTTCTTT | CASSQGTVGTEAFF | TRBD1 | many | 14 | TRBJ1-1 | TRBV18
TGTGCCAGCAGTCCCCAGGTTCACGAGCAGTACTTC | CASSPQVHEQYF | . | few | 12 | TRBJ2-7 | TRBV28
TGTGCCAGCAGCTTAGGGGGGCTAGCGGGAGGTCTGAGCTCCTACAATGAGCAGTTCTTC | CASSLGGLAGGLSSYNEQFF | TRBD2 | . | 20 | TRBJ2-1 | TRBV11-2
TGTGCCAGCAGCCGGAATTTCGGGGCTAGCGGAGACCCTCTTTACAATGAGCAGTTCTTC | CASSRNFGASGDPLYNEQFF | TRBD2 | many | 20 | TRBJ2-1 | TRBV3-1
TGTGCCAGCAGCTTAGATTCTGGGGGCACAGATACGCAGTATTTT | CASSLDSGGTDTQYF | . | many | 15 | TRBJ2-3 | TRBV7-2
TGCAGTGCTCCCAGCGTGAACCTCTACGAGCAGTACTTC | CSAPSVNLYEQYF | . | few | 13 | TRBJ2-7 | TRBV20-1
TGTGCCAGCAGTCACCGAGCGGGAGCGGGAGATACGCAGTATTTT | CASSHRAGAGDTQYF | TRBD2 | once | 15 | TRBJ2-3 | TRBV6-1
TGTGCCAGCTCGTCGGGAGGGGGCACTTGGCCCCAGCATTTT | CASSSGGGTWPQHF | TRBD1 | . | 14 | TRBJ1-5 | TRBV9
TGTGCCAGCAGCGATAGGGAGAGGAGGACTGGGGCCAACGTCCTGACTTTC | CASSDRERRTGANVLTF | . | . | 17 | TRBJ2-6 | TRBV7-9
TGTGCCAGCAGTGAGGGACAGGGCACCAATGAGCAGTTCTTC | CASSEGQGTNEQFF | TRBD1 | many | 14 | TRBJ2-1 | TRBV6-1